A selection of T cell receptor beta chains follows, all from one sample in a study of T cell changes during pregnancy in multiple sclerosis. The data were produced by immunoSEQ multiplex PCR, yet TCRdb's version contains in-frame clones alone and is incomplete. The profile shows 35,000 to 45,000 clones, approximately 90% of them singletons. The sample was CD4+ T cells from peripheral blood mononuclear cells, taken in the first trimester of pregnancy. Source of these receptors: a female donor in good health, enrolled as a control in a pregnancy study. Both conserved end residues are part of each CDR3. D genes are given only for firm matches. Size tells how often a clone was seen (once, few, many) or the class of an expanded clone, and some rows leave it out.

>TRBV6-6|TRBD1|TRBJ1-1|.
TGTGCCAGCAGTCCCTGGGACAGGGGCGCCACTGAAGCTTTCTTT
CASSPWDRGATEAFF
>TRBV5-5|TRBD1|TRBJ2-7|.
TGTGCCAGCAGCTTTCTCCCGGGACAGGGTCCGTTC
CASSFLPGQGPF
>TRBV7-9|TRBD2|TRBJ2-1|.
TGTGCCAGCAGCCTGGCGGGGGGGGTTCCCCAGGAGCAGTTCTTC
CASSLAGGVPQEQFF
>TRBV5-4|.|TRBJ1-2|few
TGTGCCAGCAGCCTTGCTGGTCGGGGCTACACCTTC
CASSLAGRGYTF
>TRBV27|TRBD1|TRBJ2-7|.
TGTGCCAGCAGTTCTCAGGGGGCCCTCCCTCCCTACGAGCAGTACTTC
CASSSQGALPPYEQYF
>TRBV18|.|TRBJ1-4|few
TGTGCCAGCTCACCGAGTGGGGAGGTGGAAAAACTGTTTTTT
CASSPSGEVEKLFF
>TRBV7-2|.|TRBJ2-5|.
TGTGCCAGCAGCACTAGTGGGGTTAATAAAGAGACCCAGTACTTC
CASSTSGVNKETQYF
>TRBV2|TRBD1|TRBJ1-2|.
TGTGCCAGCAGTGAAACAGGGGACTATGGCTACACCTTC
CASSETGDYGYTF
>TRBV7-2|TRBD2|TRBJ2-3|.
TGTGCCAGCAGCTTAGCAGCTAGCGGGGGCCTCAGCACAGATACGCAGTATTTT
CASSLAASGGLSTDTQYF
>TRBV2|.|TRBJ2-7|.
TGTGCCAGCATATCCCAAAACTTCTACGAGCAGTACTTC
CASISQNFYEQYF
>TRBV10-2|.|TRBJ2-7|few
TGCGCCAGCAGTGAAGGAAGGGCAGGGTACGAGCAGTACTTC
CASSEGRAGYEQYF
>TRBV29-1|TRBD2|TRBJ2-1|.
TGCAGCGTTGAATTGCGGGGGGGGAGTACCTACAATGAGCAGTTCTTC
CSVELRGGSTYNEQFF
>TRBV7-2|.|TRBJ1-1|.
TGTGCCAGCAGCTTTTCCAGGGCTGAAGCTTTCTTT
CASSFSRAEAFF
>TRBV15|.|TRBJ1-5|.
TGTGCCACCAGCAGAGATGTAGGGACTACTCAGCCCCAGCATTTT
CATSRDVGTTQPQHF
>TRBV28|TRBD1|TRBJ2-2|few
TGTGCCAGCAGAACAGACAGGGGAACGAGCGGGGAGCTGTTTTTT
CASRTDRGTSGELFF
>TRBV28|.|TRBJ2-4|.
TGTGCCAGCAGCTCCTGGGGAGGATTAAACATTCAGTACTTC
CASSSWGGLNIQYF
>TRBV11-2|TRBD2|TRBJ2-1|.
TGTGCCAGCAGCGCGGGACTAGCGGGGGGGCGTTCGGGATACAATGAGCAGTTCTTC
CASSAGLAGGRSGYNEQFF
>TRBV29-1|TRBD1|TRBJ1-4|.
TGCAGCGCTCGGACAGGGACAAGTGAAAAACTGTTTTTT
CSARTGTSEKLFF
>TRBV7-9|TRBD1|TRBJ1-2|.
TGTGCCAGCAGCCGAAGACAGGGTCCCGGGGACTACACCTTC
CASSRRQGPGDYTF
>TRBV7-9|TRBD1|TRBJ1-1|.
TGTGCCAGCAGCTACCCCGCCAGGGGGTACACTGAAGCTTTCTTT
CASSYPARGYTEAFF
>TRBV19|TRBD1|TRBJ1-1|.
TGTGCCAGTAGTCGGACAGGGGGCGCGTTCACTGAAGCTTTCTTT
CASSRTGGAFTEAFF
>TRBV7-2|TRBD1|TRBJ1-2|.
TGTGCCAGCAGCCCCCTCGCAGGGGGCCACACCTTC
CASSPLAGGHTF
>TRBV5-1|TRBD1|TRBJ2-5|.
TGCGCCAGCAGCTCTTCCTGGACAGGGGGCCTATTAGAGACCCAGTACTTC
CASSSSWTGGLLETQYF
>TRBV5-6|TRBD1|TRBJ1-2|once
TGTGCCAGCAGCCGCGGGACAGATAGCTATGGCTACACCTTC
CASSRGTDSYGYTF
>TRBV30|TRBD1|TRBJ2-1|.
TGTGCCTGGAGTGTACAACAGGGGTCCCTCAATGAGCAGTTCTTC
CAWSVQQGSLNEQFF
>TRBV7-9|.|TRBJ1-3|.
TGTGCCAGCCCTAATGCCCGGGGAACTGGAAACACCATATATTTT
CASPNARGTGNTIYF
>TRBV27|.|TRBJ2-7|.
TGTGCCAGCAGTCGGCAGGGCTACGAGCAGTACTTC
CASSRQGYEQYF
>TRBV5-5|.|TRBJ2-5|.
TGTGCCAGCAGCTTTCAGTCAGGACAAGAGACCCAGTACTTC
CASSFQSGQETQYF
>TRBV28|TRBD1|TRBJ1-5|.
TGTGCCAGCAAAGACCCGGGACAGGGTAAAACCCAGCATTTT
CASKDPGQGKTQHF
>TRBV5-4|.|TRBJ1-1|.
TGTGCCAGCAGGGTGTGGAGTACGGGAAACACTGAAGCTTTCTTT
CASRVWSTGNTEAFF
>TRBV5-6|.|TRBJ2-3|.
TGTGCCAGCGCCGCGGTACGGGGTCCTAGCACAGATACGCAGTATTTT
CASAAVRGPSTDTQYF
>TRBV6-6|.|TRBJ2-7|.
TGTGCCAGCAGTTCCCCGGGACTCTACGAGCAGTACTTC
CASSSPGLYEQYF
>TRBV2|.|TRBJ2-5|.
TGTGCCAGCAGTGTCGACAGAGAAGAGACCCAGTACTTC
CASSVDREETQYF
>TRBV12-5|TRBD2|TRBJ2-1|.
TGTGCTAGTGGTTTCCGACTAGCTTACAATGAGCAGTTCTTC
CASGFRLAYNEQFF
>TRBV5-6|TRBD2|TRBJ2-5|.
TGTGCCAGCAGCTTGGGAGCTAGCGGGGTGGTTAAAGAGACCCAGTACTTC
CASSLGASGVVKETQYF
>TRBV6-6|TRBD1|TRBJ1-2|.
TGTGCCAGCAGTTTGCCCCGGGGACAGTCGTTTCGTGGCTACACCTTC
CASSLPRGQSFRGYTF
>TRBV4-3|TRBD1|TRBJ1-2|.
TGCGCCAGCAGCCAAGATGGGGGGACAGGGCGGATACATGGCTACACCTTC
CASSQDGGTGRIHGYTF
>TRBV7-2|TRBD2|TRBJ2-1|.
TGTGCCAGCAGCTTAAGCGGGGGCGACCGGAATGAGCAGTTCTTC
CASSLSGGDRNEQFF
>TRBV27|.|TRBJ2-2|.
TGTGCCAGCAGTACTTTCGTTCGCACCGGGGAGCTGTTTTTT
CASSTFVRTGELFF
>TRBV7-6|TRBD1|TRBJ1-4|.
TGTGCCAGCAGCTTAGAGAACAGGGGGCTGGCTAATGAAAAACTGTTTTTT
CASSLENRGLANEKLFF
>TRBV11-2|.|TRBJ2-3|.
TGTGCCAGCAGCTTAGGTACCCGACTAAGCACAGATACGCAGTATTTT
CASSLGTRLSTDTQYF
>TRBV5-1|.|TRBJ2-2|.
TGCGCCAGCAGCTTCCCGCAGTCGAACACCGGGGAGCTGTTTTTT
CASSFPQSNTGELFF